The TCR beta chain under discussion was sequenced for a study of identical twins. Each CDR3 protein is one row after TCRdb ran MiXCR on the 5' RACE reads. The sample lists some 500,000 distinct CDR3 sequences; over 12% were seen once. This CDR3 is 13 amino acids long. Germline assignment: CDR1 SNHLY and CDR2 FYNNEI. With 7 bases clipped from V and 4 bases from J, the junction kept 6 bases outside the gene matches. This clonotype was counted a few times. This same sample was also taken into another study, of yellow fever vaccine responses in identical twins.

Sequenced: CD4+ T cells sorted from blood. The TCR originated in a woman between 18 and 29 years old in good health. The chain carries TRBV2 and TRBJ1-1, with 7 bases lining up with TRBD1. The CDR3 region is CASNKDRITEAFF. The CDR3, as DNA: TGTGCCAGCAACAAGGACAGGATCACTGAAGCTTTCTTT.